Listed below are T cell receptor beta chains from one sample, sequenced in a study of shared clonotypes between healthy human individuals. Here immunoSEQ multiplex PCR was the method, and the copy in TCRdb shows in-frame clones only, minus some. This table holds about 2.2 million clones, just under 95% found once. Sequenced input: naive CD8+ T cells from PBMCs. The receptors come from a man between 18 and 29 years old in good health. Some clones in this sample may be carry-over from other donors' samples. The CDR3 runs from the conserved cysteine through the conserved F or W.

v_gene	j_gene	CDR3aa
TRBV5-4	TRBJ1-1	CASSWFSDRENTEAFF
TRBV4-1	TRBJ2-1	CASSQEPRYNEQFF
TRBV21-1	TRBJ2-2	CASNHRRTSGRGGELFF
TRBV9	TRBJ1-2	CASSVDRGLKDYGYTF
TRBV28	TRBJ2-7	CASSLVVRRRVSSYEQYF
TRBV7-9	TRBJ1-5	CASSLTGSGQPQHF
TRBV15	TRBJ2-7	CATSTEVSYYEQYF
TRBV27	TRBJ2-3	CASSYTGTYGADTQYF
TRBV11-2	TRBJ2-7	CASSLEVKEQYF
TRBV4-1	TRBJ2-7	CASSQGGSYEQYF
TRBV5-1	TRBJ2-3	CARNKANQSTDTQYF
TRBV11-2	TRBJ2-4	CASSLGSTLQYF
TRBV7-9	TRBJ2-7	CASSLGGGAPSSYEQYF
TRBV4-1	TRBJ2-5	CASSQVKGPGQSPETQYF
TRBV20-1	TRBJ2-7	CSARVSGNRYF
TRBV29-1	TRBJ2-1	CSVAGTSHWNEQFF
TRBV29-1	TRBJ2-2	CSVPTLATGELFF
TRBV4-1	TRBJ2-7	CASSQQVRSYEQYF